The 2 T cell receptor beta chains in this list originate from one sample, sequenced in a study of cytomegalovirus exposure and HLA in healthy donors. PCR amplification relied on 60 Vbeta primers (plus 13 Jbeta primers). Measured with immunoSEQ multiplex PCR; TCRdb has only the in-frame clones, and not every one. The sample has some 96,000 clones, approximately 64% seen once. Specimen: PBMCs. These TCRs come from a man aged 55-75 years in good health and CMV-seronegative.

This sequence joins TRBV28 and TRBJ2-1; TRBD1 matches 10 bases. Trimming removed 7 bases from V and 5 bases from J; junction bases left unmatched: 8. There are 15 residues in the CDR3. Germline V gives CDR1 MDHEN, CDR2 SYDVKM. CDR3 sequence (DNA): TGTGCCAGCAATCTCCCGGGACAGGGGAACAATGAGCAGTTCTTC. Translation gives CASNLPGQGNNEQFF.

The V gene is TRBV5-6, the J gene TRBJ2-1, with D possibly matching TRBD1 (5 bases). This CDR3 has 13 residues. V was shortened by 0 bases and J by 5 bases, with 6 bases between the two germline ends. CDR1 is SGHDT, CDR2 YYEEEE, per germline. The CDR3 bases are TGTGCCAGCAGCTTGGTAGGGGACAATGAGCAGTTCTTC. Its protein product is CASSLVGDNEQFF.